A selection of T cell receptor beta chains follows, all from one sample in a study of T cells in localized non-small cell lung cancer. Profiled with immunoSEQ multiplex PCR; TCRdb holds only in-frame clones, not every one. The repertoire includes about 33,000 clones, just over 90% of them detected once, and approximately 6.5% sits in the top ten. The sample in question was peripheral blood, obtained before any cancer treatment. Source of these receptors: a female donor of 60 years or more with stage I lung adenocarcinoma. CDR3s include the opening cysteine and the closing phenylalanine or tryptophan. The order of the fields is J gene, D gene, clone size, V gene, CDR3 protein, CDR3 DNA. The D gene is left open where the match is weak. Rows may omit the clone size; those that give it use once, few, many or a size class.

J gene: TRBJ2-3; D gene: TRBD1; clone size: once; V gene: TRBV18; CDR3 protein: CASSPGTGGITDTQYF; CDR3 DNA: TGTGCCAGCTCACCAGGGACAGGGGGCATCACAGATACGCAGTATTTT
J gene: TRBJ1-2; D gene: NA; clone size: NA; V gene: TRBV5-1; CDR3 protein: CASSLVGRQGSSGYTF; CDR3 DNA: TGCGCCAGCAGCTTGGTAGGACGGCAGGGTTCGAGTGGCTACACCTTC
J gene: TRBJ2-7; D gene: TRBD1; clone size: NA; V gene: TRBV10-3; CDR3 protein: CAILGQGSYEQYF; CDR3 DNA: TGTGCCATCTTAGGACAGGGTTCCTACGAGCAGTACTTC
J gene: TRBJ1-3; D gene: NA; clone size: NA; V gene: TRBV9; CDR3 protein: CASSWDSGNTIYF; CDR3 DNA: TGTGCCAGCAGCTGGGACTCTGGAAACACCATATATTTT
J gene: TRBJ1-4; D gene: TRBD1; clone size: NA; V gene: TRBV28; CDR3 protein: CASRVTGGRLIGKLFF; CDR3 DNA: TGTGCCAGCAGAGTCACAGGGGGCAGGCTTATCGGAAAACTGTTTTTT
J gene: TRBJ1-1; D gene: NA; clone size: NA; V gene: TRBV11-2; CDR3 protein: CASSLAGKPGAFF; CDR3 DNA: TGTGCCAGCAGCTTAGCAGGGAAGCCAGGAGCTTTCTTT
J gene: TRBJ1-4; D gene: NA; clone size: NA; V gene: TRBV16; CDR3 protein: CASSQQMPGSGEKLFF; CDR3 DNA: TGTGCCAGCAGCCAACAAATGCCCGGGTCTGGTGAAAAACTGTTTTTT
J gene: TRBJ1-2; D gene: NA; clone size: NA; V gene: TRBV6-6; CDR3 protein: CASSPGQSPNYGYTF; CDR3 DNA: TGTGCCAGCAGTCCCGGGCAGAGCCCTAACTATGGCTACACCTTC
J gene: TRBJ1-2; D gene: NA; clone size: NA; V gene: TRBV9; CDR3 protein: CASSPRSGEDYGYTF; CDR3 DNA: TGTGCCAGCAGCCCCCGCTCAGGGGAAGACTATGGCTACACCTTC
J gene: TRBJ1-2; D gene: TRBD1; clone size: NA; V gene: TRBV7-9; CDR3 protein: CASSLNLGQGRANYGYTF; CDR3 DNA: TGTGCCAGCAGCTTAAACCTGGGACAGGGTCGGGCTAACTATGGCTACACCTTC
J gene: TRBJ1-5; D gene: NA; clone size: NA; V gene: TRBV28; CDR3 protein: CASSFSGRTNQPQHF; CDR3 DNA: TGTGCCAGCAGTTTTAGCGGTCGGACTAATCAGCCCCAGCATTTT
J gene: TRBJ2-1; D gene: TRBD2; clone size: NA; V gene: TRBV9; CDR3 protein: CASSSWASGYNEQFF; CDR3 DNA: TGTGCCAGCAGCAGCTGGGCTAGCGGCTACAATGAGCAGTTCTTC
J gene: TRBJ2-3; D gene: TRBD2; clone size: NA; V gene: TRBV27; CDR3 protein: CASSSPGLAGGLLDTQYF; CDR3 DNA: TGTGCCAGCAGTTCACCGGGACTAGCGGGGGGGCTGTTAGATACGCAGTATTTT
J gene: TRBJ2-5; D gene: NA; clone size: NA; V gene: TRBV6-6; CDR3 protein: CASSYSRGGSQETQYF; CDR3 DNA: TGTGCCAGCAGTTACTCACGGGGCGGATCCCAAGAGACCCAGTACTTC
J gene: TRBJ1-6; D gene: TRBD1; clone size: NA; V gene: TRBV5-4; CDR3 protein: CASRSSTGSNSPLHF; CDR3 DNA: TGTGCCAGCAGATCCTCGACAGGGAGTAATTCACCCCTCCACTTT
J gene: TRBJ2-3; D gene: NA; clone size: NA; V gene: TRBV7-9; CDR3 protein: CASSLVVGGGSETQYF; CDR3 DNA: TGTGCCAGCAGCTTAGTGGTTGGAGGTGGTAGCGAAACGCAGTATTTT
J gene: TRBJ1-1; D gene: NA; clone size: few; V gene: TRBV5-5; CDR3 protein: CASTSRTVNTEAFF; CDR3 DNA: TGTGCCAGCACCAGCAGGACAGTGAACACTGAAGCTTTCTTT
J gene: TRBJ2-1; D gene: TRBD2; clone size: NA; V gene: TRBV19; CDR3 protein: CASSIRLAGGYNEQFF; CDR3 DNA: TGTGCCAGTAGTATAAGGCTAGCGGGGGGTTACAATGAGCAGTTCTTC
J gene: TRBJ2-7; D gene: NA; clone size: NA; V gene: TRBV27; CDR3 protein: CASKSRGEQYF; CDR3 DNA: TGTGCCAGCAAGTCTAGGGGCGAGCAGTACTTC
J gene: TRBJ1-1; D gene: NA; clone size: NA; V gene: TRBV29-1; CDR3 protein: CSVYPGATEAFF; CDR3 DNA: TGCAGCGTATACCCGGGGGCCACTGAAGCTTTCTTT
J gene: TRBJ2-3; D gene: NA; clone size: NA; V gene: TRBV5-4; CDR3 protein: CASSLDLGWQGITDTQYF; CDR3 DNA: TGTGCCAGCAGCTTGGACTTAGGTTGGCAGGGAATCACAGATACGCAGTATTTT
J gene: TRBJ2-5; D gene: NA; clone size: NA; V gene: TRBV28; CDR3 protein: CASSFYGTQYF; CDR3 DNA: TGTGCCAGCAGTTTTTACGGCACCCAGTACTTC
J gene: TRBJ1-2; D gene: TRBD1; clone size: once; V gene: TRBV18; CDR3 protein: CASSPNTGVDGYTF; CDR3 DNA: TGTGCCAGCTCACCAAACACAGGGGTGGATGGCTACACCTTC
J gene: TRBJ2-3; D gene: TRBD2; clone size: NA; V gene: TRBV9; CDR3 protein: CASSVRLADGTDTQYF; CDR3 DNA: TGTGCCAGCAGCGTTCGACTAGCGGACGGCACAGATACGCAGTATTTT
J gene: TRBJ1-2; D gene: TRBD1; clone size: NA; V gene: TRBV19; CDR3 protein: CASSRTGVGDGYTF; CDR3 DNA: TGTGCCAGTAGTAGAACAGGGGTAGGTGATGGCTACACCTTC
J gene: TRBJ2-1; D gene: NA; clone size: NA; V gene: TRBV28; CDR3 protein: CASSFIGEQFF; CDR3 DNA: TGTGCCAGCAGTTTCATCGGTGAGCAGTTCTTC
J gene: TRBJ1-4; D gene: NA; clone size: NA; V gene: TRBV5-5; CDR3 protein: CASSAPRDLSVGEKLFF; CDR3 DNA: TGTGCCAGCAGCGCCCCCCGGGACCTCAGTGTCGGTGAAAAACTGTTTTTT
J gene: TRBJ1-1; D gene: NA; clone size: once; V gene: TRBV7-9; CDR3 protein: CASSASGEGTEAFF; CDR3 DNA: TGTGCCAGCAGCGCAAGTGGGGAAGGCACTGAAGCTTTCTTT
J gene: TRBJ2-1; D gene: NA; clone size: NA; V gene: TRBV5-1; CDR3 protein: CASSLASRRLNEQFF; CDR3 DNA: TGCGCCAGCAGCTTGGCGTCTAGAAGGCTCAATGAGCAGTTCTTC
J gene: TRBJ1-1; D gene: NA; clone size: NA; V gene: TRBV18; CDR3 protein: CASSPPATENTEAFF; CDR3 DNA: TGTGCCAGCTCACCACCGGCCACTGAGAACACTGAAGCTTTCTTT
J gene: TRBJ1-1; D gene: NA; clone size: NA; V gene: TRBV7-2; CDR3 protein: CASSLAHWNTEAFF; CDR3 DNA: TGTGCCAGCAGCTTAGCGCACTGGAACACTGAAGCTTTCTTT
J gene: TRBJ1-1; D gene: NA; clone size: NA; V gene: TRBV18; CDR3 protein: CASSPAGNTEAFF; CDR3 DNA: TGTGCCAGCTCACCCGCGGGGAACACTGAAGCTTTCTTT
J gene: TRBJ2-3; D gene: TRBD2; clone size: NA; V gene: TRBV5-8; CDR3 protein: CASSQGLAGGTDTQYF; CDR3 DNA: TGTGCCAGCAGCCAGGGACTAGCGGGGGGCACAGATACGCAGTATTTT
J gene: TRBJ2-6; D gene: TRBD1; clone size: few; V gene: TRBV5-1; CDR3 protein: CASLTGDVSGANVLTF; CDR3 DNA: TGCGCCTCCCTGACAGGGGATGTCTCTGGGGCCAACGTCCTGACTTTC
J gene: TRBJ1-1; D gene: NA; clone size: NA; V gene: TRBV9; CDR3 protein: CASSTRTNTEAFF; CDR3 DNA: TGTGCCAGCAGCACTCGGACAAACACTGAAGCTTTCTTT
J gene: TRBJ1-1; D gene: NA; clone size: NA; V gene: TRBV19; CDR3 protein: CASSRELRGTEAFF; CDR3 DNA: TGTGCCAGTAGCAGAGAACTAAGGGGAACTGAAGCTTTCTTT
J gene: TRBJ2-2; D gene: NA; clone size: NA; V gene: TRBV7-2; CDR3 protein: CASSRELSTGELFF; CDR3 DNA: TGTGCCAGCAGCCGCGAACTCAGCACCGGGGAGCTGTTTTTT
J gene: TRBJ1-1; D gene: NA; clone size: few; V gene: TRBV7-9; CDR3 protein: CASSLNNMNTEAFF; CDR3 DNA: TGTGCCAGCAGCTTGAACAATATGAACACTGAAGCTTTCTTT
J gene: TRBJ1-1; D gene: NA; clone size: NA; V gene: TRBV11-2; CDR3 protein: CASSQYAGGTEAFF; CDR3 DNA: TGTGCCAGCAGCCAATACGCAGGTGGCACTGAAGCTTTCTTT
J gene: TRBJ2-5; D gene: NA; clone size: NA; V gene: TRBV19; CDR3 protein: CASTPTLGVETQYF; CDR3 DNA: TGTGCCAGTACCCCCACCCTCGGGGTAGAGACCCAGTACTTC
J gene: TRBJ2-3; D gene: TRBD2; clone size: few; V gene: TRBV4-1; CDR3 protein: CASSQRAGRPTDTQYF; CDR3 DNA: TGCGCCAGCAGCCAAAGAGCGGGGCGACCCACAGATACGCAGTATTTT
J gene: TRBJ2-7; D gene: TRBD2; clone size: NA; V gene: TRBV5-1; CDR3 protein: CASSLTSGLGSYEQYF; CDR3 DNA: TGCGCCAGCAGCTTAACTAGCGGGTTGGGCTCCTACGAGCAGTACTTC
J gene: TRBJ2-5; D gene: NA; clone size: NA; V gene: TRBV2; CDR3 protein: CASSPLGRKPEETQYF; CDR3 DNA: TGTGCCAGCAGCCCCTTGGGACGGAAACCTGAAGAGACCCAGTACTTC
J gene: TRBJ2-1; D gene: TRBD2; clone size: NA; V gene: TRBV7-3; CDR3 protein: CASSPSSSGGLYNEQFF; CDR3 DNA: TGTGCCAGCAGCCCCTCCTCGTCGGGGGGTCTCTACAATGAGCAGTTCTTC